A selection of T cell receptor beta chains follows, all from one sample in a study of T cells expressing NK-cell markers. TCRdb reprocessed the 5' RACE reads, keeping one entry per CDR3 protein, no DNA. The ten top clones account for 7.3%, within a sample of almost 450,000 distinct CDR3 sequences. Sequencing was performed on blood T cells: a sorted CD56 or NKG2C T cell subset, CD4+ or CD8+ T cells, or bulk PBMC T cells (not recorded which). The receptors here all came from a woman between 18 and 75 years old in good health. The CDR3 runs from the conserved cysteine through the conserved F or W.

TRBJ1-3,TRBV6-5,CASSYDRGDTIYF
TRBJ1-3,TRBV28,CASSPDITIYF
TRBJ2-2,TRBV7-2,CASSLSAGKTGELFF
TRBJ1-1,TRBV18,CASSPRTGATEAFF
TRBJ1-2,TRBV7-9,CASSLGSRAAGDGYTF
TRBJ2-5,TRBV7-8,CASSRGSETQYF
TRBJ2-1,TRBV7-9,CASSHLLAQKGNEQFF
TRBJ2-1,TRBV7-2,CASSPRARDEQFF
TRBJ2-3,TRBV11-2,CASSYTRQTDTQYF
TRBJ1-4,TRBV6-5,CASSYRRGPNEKLFF
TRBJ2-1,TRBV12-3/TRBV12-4,CASSLDPQWDGEQFF
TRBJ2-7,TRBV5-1,CASSFGVGGLGEQYF
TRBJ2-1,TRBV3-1,CASSQARDRAGVNEQFF
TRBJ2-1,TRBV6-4,CASSQAGGAYNEQFF